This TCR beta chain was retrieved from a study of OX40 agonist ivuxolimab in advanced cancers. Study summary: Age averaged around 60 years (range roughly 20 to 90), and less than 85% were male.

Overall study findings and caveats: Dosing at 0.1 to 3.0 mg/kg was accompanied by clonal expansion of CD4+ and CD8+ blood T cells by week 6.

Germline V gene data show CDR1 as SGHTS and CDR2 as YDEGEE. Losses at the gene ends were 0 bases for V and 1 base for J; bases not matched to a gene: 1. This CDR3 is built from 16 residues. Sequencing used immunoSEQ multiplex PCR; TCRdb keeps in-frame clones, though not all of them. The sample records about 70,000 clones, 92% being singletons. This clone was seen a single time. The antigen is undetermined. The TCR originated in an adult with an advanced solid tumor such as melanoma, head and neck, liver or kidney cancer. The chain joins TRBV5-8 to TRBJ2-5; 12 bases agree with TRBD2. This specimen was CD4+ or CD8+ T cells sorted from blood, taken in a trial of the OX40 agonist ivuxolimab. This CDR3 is CASSLGLAGAQETQYF. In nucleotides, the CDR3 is TGTGCCAGCAGCTTGGGACTAGCGGGGGCCCAAGAGACCCAGTACTTC.